These 21 T cell receptor beta chains share one sample of origin, sequenced in a study of memory CD8 T cells in hepatitis C reinfection. Time point indicated: peak reinfection, 3 to 8 weeks after reinfection detection. The sorted cells went straight to TCR sequencing with no prior in vitro expansion. Generated by immunoSEQ multiplex PCR, the TCRdb table keeps only in-frame clones and is missing some. The table has tens of thousands of clones, roughly 90% seen once. Sequenced input: naive CD8+ T cells sorted from blood. These receptors were taken from a man younger than 35 with hepatitis C virus infection.

The rearrangement links TRBV5-4 to TRBJ2-1, with TRBD1 matching 8 bases. J was trimmed by 7 bases and V by 1 base; bases with no gene match: 10. The CDR3 runs 16 residues. The germline CDR1 and CDR2 sequences are SGHNT and YYREEE (reference sequence). The CDR3 region has the DNA TGTGCCAGCAGCTTGCCCGACCTCAGGGGGCATAATGAGCAGTTCTTC. This sequence encodes CASSLPDLRGHNEQFF. Drawing the rest from reference TRBV5-4 and TRBJ2-1, the complete variable domain is ETGVTQSPTHLIKTRGQQVTLRCSSQSGHNTVSWYQQALGQGPQFIFQYYREEENGRGNFPPRFSGLQFPNYSSELNVNALELDDSALYLCASSLPDLRGHNEQFFGPGTRLTVL.

The chain carries TRBV28 and TRBJ2-1; 7 bases are shared with TRBD1. The CDR3 sequence is 16 residues long. Germline V gives CDR1 MDHEN, CDR2 SYDVKM. The ends lost 5 bases at V and 0 bases at J; junction bases unmatched: 7. CDR3 in amino acids: CASSPLGDSSYNEQFF. The CDR3 DNA follows: TGTGCCAGCAGTCCATTGGGGGACAGCTCCTACAATGAGCAGTTCTTC.

This chain connects TRBV27 to TRBJ2-1; 11 bases fit TRBD2. Germline lookup yields CDR1 MNHEY and CDR2 SMNVEV (reference sequence). The CDR3 runs to 16 residues. Unmatched junction bases numbered 10, after V lost 5 bases and J lost 7 bases. The CDR3 sequence: CASSPLLAGVSNEQFF. DNA of the CDR3: TGTGCCAGCAGTCCCTTACTAGCGGGAGTATCAAATGAGCAGTTCTTC.

The chain has TRBV29-1 and TRBJ2-1; 8 bases match TRBD1. Germline V gene sequence: CDR1 SQVTM, CDR2 ANQGSEA. With 6 bases clipped from V and 6 bases from J, the junction kept 7 bases outside the gene matches. This CDR3 region has 13 residues. The CDR3 region is CSVGRTGPNEQFF. In DNA, the CDR3 is TGCAGCGTCGGAAGGACAGGGCCCAATGAGCAGTTCTTC.

CDR3 region: CASSYSGANEQFF. CDR3 sequence (DNA): TGTGCCAGCAGTTACTCGGGGGCCAATGAGCAGTTCTTC. The V gene is TRBV6-6, the J gene TRBJ2-1, with D possibly matching TRBD1 (6 bases). Germline CDR1 MNHNY, CDR2 SVGAGI (reference sequence). V was trimmed by 0 bases and J by 6 bases, leaving 6 bases between them. The CDR3 loop spans 13 amino acids.

J is TRBJ2-7 and V is TRBV29-1, with 13 bases lining up with TRBD2. Germline-derived CDR1 and CDR2 are SQVTM and ANQGSEA. This CDR3 contains 13 residues. Trimming took 7 bases from V and 5 from J; bases not matched to a gene: 5. The CDR3 nucleotides read TGCAGCGGACGACTAGCGGGAGGCGACGAGCAGTACTTC. Its translation is CSGRLAGGDEQYF.

This chain links TRBV5-6 with TRBJ2-1, with 14 bases that match TRBD2. In germline, CDR1 is SGHDT, CDR2 YYEEEE. V gave up 4 bases and J gave up 7 bases; unmatched junction bases: 10. The CDR3 covers 17 residues. This chain's CDR3 is CASSARLAGGPRNEQFF. The DNA for the CDR3 is TGTGCCAGCAGCGCCCGACTAGCGGGGGGGCCACGAAATGAGCAGTTCTTC.

The V call is TRBV7-9, the J call TRBJ2-7; D might be TRBD2 (5 bases). This CDR3 region has 14 residues. The ends were cut back, 2 bases at V and 3 bases at J, with 11 bases in the middle. Germline values: CDR1 SEHNR, CDR2 FQNEAQ (reference sequence). This CDR3 reads CASSLTERVYEQYF. CDR3 bases: TGTGCCAGCAGCTTAACAGAGAGGGTCTACGAGCAGTACTTC.

This clone was found once. The genes are TRBV4-1 and TRBJ2-5; D is undetermined. The V and J ends lost 3 bases and 5 bases respectively, with 10 bases between them. CDR1 is MGHRA and CDR2 is YSYEKL in the germline V gene. CDR3 length: 13 residues. For the CDR3, the DNA is TGCGCCAGCAGCCATGGAGTAGAGGAGACCCAGTACTTC. Its translation: CASSHGVEETQYF.

V gene TRBV7-9 combines with J gene TRBJ2-1; 9 nucleotides line up with TRBD2. The CDR3 loop spans 15 amino acids. J lost 7 bases, V lost 0 bases, and 4 bases had no gene match. The germline V gene has CDR1 SEHNR and CDR2 FQNEAQ (reference sequence). The DNA for the CDR3 is TGTGCCAGCAGCTTAGCTAGCGGGGGTTTAAATGAGCAGTTCTTC. Amino acid sequence: CASSLASGGLNEQFF.

There are a few counts of this clone. This chain joins TRBV4-1 and TRBJ2-1, with D tentatively TRBD1 (6 bases). Germline CDR1 MGHRA, CDR2 YSYEKL. CDR3 length: 14 residues. Between the trimmed V and J ends, which lost 5 bases and 2 bases, there was a span of 10 bases. The CDR3 protein is CASSKQGTYNEQFF. CDR3 in DNA: TGCGCCAGCAGCAAACAGGGCACCTACAATGAGCAGTTCTTC.

V is TRBV6-4 and J is TRBJ2-3; perhaps TRBD1 as D (5 bases). This CDR3 is built from 14 residues. Trimming took off 6 bases at V and 3 bases at J, with 13 bases between the two ends. CDR1 and CDR2 from the germline V gene are MRHNA and SNTAGT. The CDR3 loop reads CASSLGRETDTQYF. Written as DNA, the CDR3 is TGTGCCAGCAGCCTGGGCAGGGAAACAGATACGCAGTATTTT.

The J gene is TRBJ1-5, the V gene TRBV27; the D is unclear. The CDR3 loop spans 14 amino acids. Per germline, CDR1 MNHEY and CDR2 SMNVEV (reference sequence). Trimming shortened V by 1 base and J by 5 bases, and 9 bases separated the two germline ends. The CDR3 spells CASSLYGGYQPQHF. In nucleotides, the CDR3 is TGTGCCAGCAGTTTATATGGCGGTTATCAGCCCCAGCATTTT.

This chain uses TRBV5-1 with TRBJ2-7; 7 nucleotides match TRBD1. V lost 0 bases and J lost 5; bases outside the gene matches: 5. CDR3 length: 14 amino acids. Per germline, CDR1 SGHRS and CDR2 YFSETQ. The CDR3 DNA reads TGCGCCAGCAGCTTGGTAGGGGGCGTCGACGAGCAGTACTTC. Its protein is CASSLVGGVDEQYF. Filled out from reference TRBV5-1 and TRBJ2-7, the complete variable domain reads KAGVTQTPRYLIKTRGQQVTLSCSPISGHRSVSWYQQTPGQGLQFLFEYFSETQRNKGNFPGRFSGRQFSNSRSEMNVSTLELGDSALYLCASSLVGGVDEQYFGPGTRLTVT.

In regard to this clone: An end of the junction does not agree with germline; a read error may underlie this. CDR3 sequence: CASSLDGSSYNEQFF. The DNA for the CDR3 is TGTGCTAGCAGCTTAGATGGGAGCTCCTACAATGAGCAGTTCTTC. The chain carries TRBV7-7 and TRBJ2-1; weak D call: TRBD2 (5 bases). Germline V gene sequence: CDR1 SSHAT, CDR2 FNYEAQ (reference sequence). The CDR3 has 15 residues.

V is TRBV27 and J is TRBJ1-6; D unclear. Trimming left V 11 bases short and J 7 bases short, with 9 bases between. The germline gives CDR1 MNHEY, CDR2 SMNVEV (reference sequence). The CDR3 spans 11 residues. CDR3 bases: TGTGCCGCGGGCTGGAATTCACCCCTCCACTTT. Its protein is CAAGWNSPLHF.

The genes are TRBV2 and TRBJ2-7, with 12 bases that match TRBD2. J lost 7 bases, V lost 4 bases, and 14 bases had no gene match. This CDR3 contains 17 residues. Germline V gene lookup returns CDR1 SNHLY and CDR2 FYNNEI. The CDR3 sequence is CASSVLAGGYLRKEQYV. The DNA of the CDR3 is TGTGCCAGCAGTGTACTAGCGGGGGGATACCTTCGGAAAGAGCAGTACGTC.

Only one count was recorded for this clone. This sample also contains other DNA sequences that code for the same CDR3. The genes are TRBV7-9 and TRBJ2-2; 8 bases match TRBD2. There are 16 residues in the CDR3. V gave up 5 bases and J gave up 3 bases; unmatched junction bases: 8. The germline gives CDR1 SEHNR, CDR2 FQNEAQ (reference sequence). DNA for the CDR3: TGTGCCAGCAGCCCGCGGACTAGCTATTACACCGGGGAGCTGTTTTTT. Its protein product is CASSPRTSYYTGELFF.

The V call is TRBV6-5, the J call TRBJ2-6; D possibly corresponds to TRBD1 (6 bases). V gave up 5 bases and J gave up 1 base, with 9 bases separating them. Germline assignment: CDR1 MNHEY and CDR2 SVGAGI. CDR3 length: 15 residues. CDR3 sequence (DNA): TGTGCCAGCAGTCCAGGACAGTCTGGGGCCAACGTCCTGACTTTC. Residues: CASSPGQSGANVLTF.

V gene TRBV6-5 combines with J gene TRBJ1-1; D is undetermined. The V gene's germline CDR1 is MNHEY and CDR2 SVGAGI. The CDR3 is 14 amino acids. V was trimmed by 2 bases and J by 7 bases, leaving 14 bases between them. The CDR3 loop reads CASSYTRVGLEAFF. The CDR3 DNA follows: TGTGCCAGCAGTTACACGAGGGTTGGACTTGAAGCTTTCTTT.

The CDR3 sequence is CASSATDSGNTIYF. DNA for the CDR3: TGTGCCAGCAGTGCTACAGACTCTGGAAACACCATATATTTT. The V call is TRBV6-1, the J call TRBJ1-3; D is ambiguous. Deletions cut 4 bases from V and 0 bases from J, with 7 bases between. The CDR3 loop spans 14 amino acids. Germline CDR1 and CDR2: MNHNS and SASEGT.